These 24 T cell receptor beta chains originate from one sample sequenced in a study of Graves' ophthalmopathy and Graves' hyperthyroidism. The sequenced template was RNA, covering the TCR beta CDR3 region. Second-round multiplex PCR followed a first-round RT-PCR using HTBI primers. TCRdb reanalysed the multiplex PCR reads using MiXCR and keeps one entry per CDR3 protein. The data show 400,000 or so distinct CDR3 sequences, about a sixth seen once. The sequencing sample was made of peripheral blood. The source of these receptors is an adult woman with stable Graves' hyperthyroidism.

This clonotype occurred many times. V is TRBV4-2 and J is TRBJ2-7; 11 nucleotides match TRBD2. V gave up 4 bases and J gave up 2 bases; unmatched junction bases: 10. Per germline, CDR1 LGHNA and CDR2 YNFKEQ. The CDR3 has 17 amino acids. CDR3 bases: TGTGCCAGCAGCCCAAGACCCGGGACTAGCGGTACCTACGAGCAGTACTTC. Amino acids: CASSPRPGTSGTYEQYF.

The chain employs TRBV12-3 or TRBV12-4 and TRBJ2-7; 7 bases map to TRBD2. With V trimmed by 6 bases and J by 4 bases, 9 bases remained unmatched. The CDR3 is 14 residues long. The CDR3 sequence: CASRPRGSVYEQYF. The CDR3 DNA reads TGTGCCAGCAGACCCCGCGGGAGTGTATACGAGCAGTACTTC.

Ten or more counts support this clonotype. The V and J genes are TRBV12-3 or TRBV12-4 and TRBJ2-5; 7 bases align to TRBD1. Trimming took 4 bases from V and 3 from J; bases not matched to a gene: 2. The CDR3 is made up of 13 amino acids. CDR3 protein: CASSSGQEETQYF. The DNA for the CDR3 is TGTGCCAGCAGTTCAGGACAGGAAGAGACCCAGTACTTC.

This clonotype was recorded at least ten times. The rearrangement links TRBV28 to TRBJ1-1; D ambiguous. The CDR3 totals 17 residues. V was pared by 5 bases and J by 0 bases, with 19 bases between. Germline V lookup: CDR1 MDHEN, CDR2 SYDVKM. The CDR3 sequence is CASSSGSLLHMNTEAFF. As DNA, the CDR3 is TGTGCCAGCAGTAGCGGGTCTCTCCTACACATGAACACTGAAGCTTTCTTT. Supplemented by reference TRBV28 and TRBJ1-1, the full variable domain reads DVKVTQSSRYLVKRTGEKVFLECVQDMDHENMFWYRQDPGLGLRLIYFSYDVKMKEKGDIPEGYSVSREKKERFSLILESASTNQTSMYLCASSSGSLLHMNTEAFFGQGTRLTVV.

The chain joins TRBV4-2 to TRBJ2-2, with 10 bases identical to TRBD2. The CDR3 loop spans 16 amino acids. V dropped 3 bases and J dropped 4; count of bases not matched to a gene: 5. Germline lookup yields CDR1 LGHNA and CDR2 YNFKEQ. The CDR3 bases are TGTGCCAGCAGCCAGTGGACTAGCGGTTTCACCGGGGAGCTGTTTTTT. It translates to CASSQWTSGFTGELFF.

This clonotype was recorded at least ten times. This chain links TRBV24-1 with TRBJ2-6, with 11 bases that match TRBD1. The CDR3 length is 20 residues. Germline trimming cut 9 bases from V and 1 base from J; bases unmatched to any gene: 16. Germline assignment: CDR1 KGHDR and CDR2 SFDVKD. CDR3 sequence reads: CATSRTPGTGGGSGANVLTF. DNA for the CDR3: TGTGCCACCTCAAGAACACCCGGGACAGGGGGAGGATCTGGGGCCAACGTCCTGACTTTC.

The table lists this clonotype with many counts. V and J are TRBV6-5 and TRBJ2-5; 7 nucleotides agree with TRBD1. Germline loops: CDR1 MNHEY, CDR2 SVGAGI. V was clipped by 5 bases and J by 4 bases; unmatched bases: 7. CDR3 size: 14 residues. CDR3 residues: CASSRTGEGETQYF. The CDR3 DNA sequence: TGTGCCAGCAGTCGGACAGGTGAAGGAGAGACCCAGTACTTC.

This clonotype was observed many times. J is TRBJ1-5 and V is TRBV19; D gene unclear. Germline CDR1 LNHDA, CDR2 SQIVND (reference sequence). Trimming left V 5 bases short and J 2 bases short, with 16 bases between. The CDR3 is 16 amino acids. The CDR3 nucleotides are TGTGCCAGTAGTCGGAACCCGCGCGGAGGCAATCAGCCCCAGCATTTT. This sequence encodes CASSRNPRGGNQPQHF.

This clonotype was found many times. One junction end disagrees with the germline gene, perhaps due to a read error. The DNA of the CDR3 is TGTACCAGCAGCGTAGACATCGGGACAGGGAGGTCGTATGGCTACACCTTC. Its translation is CTSSVDIGTGRSYGYTF. The chain links TRBV11-2 to TRBJ1-2, with TRBD1 matching 9 bases. The CDR3 runs 17 residues. The germline gives CDR1 SGHAT, CDR2 FQNNGV.

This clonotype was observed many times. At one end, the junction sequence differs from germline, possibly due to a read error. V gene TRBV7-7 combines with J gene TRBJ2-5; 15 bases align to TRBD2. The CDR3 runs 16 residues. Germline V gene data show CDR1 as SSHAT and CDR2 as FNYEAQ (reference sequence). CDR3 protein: CASSAGLAGGRETQYF. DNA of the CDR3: TGTGCTAGCAGCGCGGGACTAGCGGGAGGCCGAGAGACCCAGTACTTC.

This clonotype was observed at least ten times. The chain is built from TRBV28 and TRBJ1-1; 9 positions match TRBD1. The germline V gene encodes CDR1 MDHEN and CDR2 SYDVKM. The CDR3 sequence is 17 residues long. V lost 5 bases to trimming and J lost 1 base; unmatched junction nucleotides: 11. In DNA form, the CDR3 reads TGTGCCAGCAGTCCGAACAGGGGGCGGGGGGCGAACACTGAAGCTTTCTTT. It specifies CASSPNRGRGANTEAFF. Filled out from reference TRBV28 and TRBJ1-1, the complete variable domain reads DVKVTQSSRYLVKRTGEKVFLECVQDMDHENMFWYRQDPGLGLRLIYFSYDVKMKEKGDIPEGYSVSREKKERFSLILESASTNQTSMYLCASSPNRGRGANTEAFFGQGTRLTVV.

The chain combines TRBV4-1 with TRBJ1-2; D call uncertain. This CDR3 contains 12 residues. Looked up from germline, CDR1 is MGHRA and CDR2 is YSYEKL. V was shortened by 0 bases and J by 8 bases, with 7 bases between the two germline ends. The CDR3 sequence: CASSQDWLGYTF. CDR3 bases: TGCGCCAGCAGCCAAGATTGGCTCGGCTACACCTTC.

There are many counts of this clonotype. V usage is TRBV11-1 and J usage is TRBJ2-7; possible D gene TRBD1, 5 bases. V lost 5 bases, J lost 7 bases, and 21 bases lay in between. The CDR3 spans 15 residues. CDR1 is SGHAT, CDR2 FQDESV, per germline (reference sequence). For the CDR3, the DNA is TGTGCCAGCAGCAAAGTAGGGGCCTCCCAGGAGGAGCAGTACTTC. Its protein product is CASSKVGASQEEQYF.

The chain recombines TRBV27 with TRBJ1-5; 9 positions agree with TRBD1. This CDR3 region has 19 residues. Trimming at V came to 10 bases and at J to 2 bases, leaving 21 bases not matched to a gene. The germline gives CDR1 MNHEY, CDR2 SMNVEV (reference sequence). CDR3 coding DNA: TGTGCCACCCCCCGGGCAAATTGTGGACAGGGGAGGCGCAATCAGCCCCAGCATTTT. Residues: CATPRANCGQGRRNQPQHF.

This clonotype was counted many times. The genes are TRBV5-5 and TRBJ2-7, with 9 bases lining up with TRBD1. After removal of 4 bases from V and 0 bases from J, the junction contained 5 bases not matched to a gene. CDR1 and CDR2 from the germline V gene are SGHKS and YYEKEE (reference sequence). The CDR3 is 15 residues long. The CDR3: CASSRWDRVSYEQYF. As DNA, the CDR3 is TGTGCCAGCAGCCGATGGGACAGGGTCTCCTACGAGCAGTACTTC.

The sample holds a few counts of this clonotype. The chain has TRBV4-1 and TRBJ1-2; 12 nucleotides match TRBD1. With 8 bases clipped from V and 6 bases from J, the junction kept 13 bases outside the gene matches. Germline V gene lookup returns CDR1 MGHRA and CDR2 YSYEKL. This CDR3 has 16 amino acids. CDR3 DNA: TGCGCCAGCGGCCCCGTCCCGGGACAGGGGGCGCATGGCTACACCTTC. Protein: CASGPVPGQGAHGYTF.

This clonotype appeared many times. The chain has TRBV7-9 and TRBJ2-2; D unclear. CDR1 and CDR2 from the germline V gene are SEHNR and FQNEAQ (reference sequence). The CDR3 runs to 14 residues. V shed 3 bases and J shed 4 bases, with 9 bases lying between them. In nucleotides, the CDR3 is TGTGCCAGCAGCTTGCCGCAGCGCACCGGGGAGCTGTTTTTT. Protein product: CASSLPQRTGELFF.

DNA of the CDR3: TGTGCCAGTAGTATAAGGAACAGGGGAGGTGGCTACACCTTC. This encodes CASSIRNRGGGYTF. V gene TRBV19 combines with J gene TRBJ1-2; 7 bases agree with TRBD1. The CDR3 spans 14 residues. After removal of 2 bases from V and 7 bases from J, the junction contained 7 bases not matched to a gene. Germline assignment: CDR1 LNHDA and CDR2 SQIVND (reference sequence).

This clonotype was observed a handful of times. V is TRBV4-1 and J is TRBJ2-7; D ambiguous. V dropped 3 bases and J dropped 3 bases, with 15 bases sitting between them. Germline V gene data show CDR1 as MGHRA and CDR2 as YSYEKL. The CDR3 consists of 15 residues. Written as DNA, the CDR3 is TGCGCCAGCAGCCACCTACCGGGCGTTGGCTACGAGCAGTACTTC. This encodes CASSHLPGVGYEQYF.

The CDR3 sequence: CASSSTSSTGELFF. CDR3 coding DNA: TGTGCCAGCAGCTCGACTAGTAGCACCGGGGAGCTGTTTTTT. The chain recombines TRBV12-3 or TRBV12-4 with TRBJ2-2; tentatively, D is TRBD2 (6 bases). The CDR3 loop spans 14 amino acids. V shed 6 bases and J shed 4 bases, with 12 bases lying between them.

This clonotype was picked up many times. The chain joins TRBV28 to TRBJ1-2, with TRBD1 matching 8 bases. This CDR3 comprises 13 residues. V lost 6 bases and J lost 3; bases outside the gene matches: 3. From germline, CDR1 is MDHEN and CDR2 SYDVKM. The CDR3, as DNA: TGTGCCAGCAGACCGACAGGGGACTATGGCTACACCTTC. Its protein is CASRPTGDYGYTF.

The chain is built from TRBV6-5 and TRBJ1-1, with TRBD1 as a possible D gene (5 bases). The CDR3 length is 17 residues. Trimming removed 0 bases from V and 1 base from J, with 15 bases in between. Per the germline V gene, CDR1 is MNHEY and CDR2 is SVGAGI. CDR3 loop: CASSYSRLWGSNTEAFF. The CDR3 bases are TGTGCCAGCAGTTACTCTCGTCTATGGGGGTCGAACACTGAAGCTTTCTTT.

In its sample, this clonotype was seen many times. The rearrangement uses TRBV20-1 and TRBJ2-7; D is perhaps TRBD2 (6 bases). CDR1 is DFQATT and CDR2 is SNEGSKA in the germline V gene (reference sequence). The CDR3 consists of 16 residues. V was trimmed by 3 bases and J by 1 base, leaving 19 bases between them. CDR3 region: CSASNRRASASYEQYF. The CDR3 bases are TGCAGTGCTAGTAACCGCCGGGCTAGCGCTTCCTACGAGCAGTACTTC.

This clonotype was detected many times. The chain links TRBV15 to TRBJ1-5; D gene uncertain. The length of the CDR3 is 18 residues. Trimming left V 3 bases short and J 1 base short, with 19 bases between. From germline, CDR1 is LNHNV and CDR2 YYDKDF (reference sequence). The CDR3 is CATSSGPKPLISNQPQHF. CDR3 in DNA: TGTGCCACCAGCAGCGGGCCTAAACCCCTTATAAGCAATCAGCCCCAGCATTTT.